The rows below give T cell receptor beta chains drawn from one sample of a study of shared clonotypes between healthy human individuals. The repertoire was sequenced with immunoSEQ multiplex PCR; TCRdb's copy has only in-frame clones and lacks some. The table records about 2.1 million clones, 85% to 95% of them present only once. The sample consisted of naive CD8+ T cells from PBMCs. These receptors came from a man aged 18 to 35 in good health. Some clones in this sample may be carry-over from other donors' samples. Both conserved end residues are part of each CDR3. D genes are given only for firm matches. Clone size is shown for a subset of rows, as once, few, many or a class of expanded clone.

j_call | d_call | v_call | clone_size | cdr3_aa | cdr3_nt
TRBJ2-1 | TRBD2 | TRBV7-9 | once | CASSLGTSHNEQFF | TGTGCCAGCAGCCTCGGGACTAGCCACAATGAGCAGTTCTTC
TRBJ2-7 | - | TRBV28 | - | CASSPSVTAYEQYF | TGTGCCAGCAGTCCTAGCGTTACTGCCTACGAGCAGTACTTC
TRBJ2-3 | - | TRBV29-1 | - | CSVRDTLGADTQYF | TGCAGCGTCAGAGACACCCTGGGGGCAGATACGCAGTATTTT
TRBJ2-7 | TRBD2 | TRBV28 | - | CASSLVGLAETYEQYF | TGTGCCAGCAGTTTGGTCGGACTAGCGGAAACCTACGAGCAGTACTTC
TRBJ2-7 | - | TRBV4-3 | - | CASSQDLGTDEQYF | TGCGCCAGCAGCCAAGATTTGGGGACCGACGAGCAGTACTTC
TRBJ2-3 | TRBD2 | TRBV4-2 | - | CASSQDENSGGVGGDTQYF | TGTGCCAGCAGCCAAGATGAGAATAGCGGGGGCGTAGGAGGAGATACGCAGTATTTT
TRBJ2-7 | - | TRBV7-2 | - | CASSLRQSYEQYF | TGTGCCAGCAGCTTACGGCAGTCCTACGAGCAGTACTTC
TRBJ2-7 | TRBD1 | TRBV6-6 | - | CASSYGDRFYEQYF | TGTGCCAGCAGTTACGGGGACAGATTCTACGAGCAGTACTTC
TRBJ1-1 | - | TRBV5-8 | few | CASSFLQVRVNTEAFF | TGTGCCAGCAGCTTTTTACAGGTTAGAGTGAACACTGAAGCTTTCTTT
TRBJ2-1 | - | TRBV5-6 | - | CASSLATGMHEQFF | TGTGCCAGCAGCTTGGCCACGGGGATGCATGAGCAGTTCTTC
TRBJ1-1 | TRBD1 | TRBV4-2 | - | CASSPEGAPMNTEAFF | TGTGCCAGCAGCCCCGAGGGGGCCCCTATGAACACTGAAGCTTTCTTT
TRBJ2-7 | TRBD2 | TRBV27 | - | CASSFSGSGYEQYF | TGTGCCAGCAGTTTTAGCGGGAGCGGTTACGAGCAGTACTTC
TRBJ2-1 | TRBD2 | TRBV28 | - | CASSFVGGYNEQFF | TGTGCCAGCAGTTTTGTGGGGGGGTACAATGAGCAGTTCTTC
TRBJ1-3 | - | TRBV2 | - | CASSDPTESSGNTIYF | TGTGCCAGCAGTGACCCTACAGAGTCCTCTGGAAACACCATATATTTT
TRBJ2-7 | TRBD2 | TRBV27 | - | CASSPDLTSVPYEQYF | TGTGCCAGCAGTCCCGACCTGACTAGCGTCCCCTACGAGCAGTACTTC
TRBJ2-3 | - | TRBV11-3 | - | CASSFSLNPTDTQYF | TGTGCCAGCAGCTTTTCCCTGAACCCCACAGATACGCAGTATTTT
TRBJ2-2 | TRBD1 | TRBV29-1 | - | CSAPGQGGGELFF | TGCAGCGCTCCAGGACAGGGGGGCGGGGAGCTGTTTTTT
TRBJ1-2 | TRBD1 | TRBV6-1 | - | CASSEWTGYGYTF | TGTGCCAGCAGTGAATGGACAGGCTATGGCTACACCTTC
TRBJ1-1 | - | TRBV7-9 | - | CASSLVAPGTEAFF | TGTGCCAGCAGCTTAGTCGCCCCGGGAACTGAAGCTTTCTTT
TRBJ2-1 | TRBD2 | TRBV10-2 | - | CASSESRGSMSNEQFF | TGCGCCAGCAGTGAGTCGCGGGGGTCTATGAGCAATGAGCAGTTCTTC
TRBJ1-1 | TRBD1 | TRBV4-1 | - | CASSQAISGQGEAFF | TGCGCCAGCAGCCAAGCCATCTCCGGACAGGGGGAAGCTTTCTTT
TRBJ2-7 | - | TRBV7-9 | - | CASTRGSEQYF | TGTGCCAGCACCCGAGGTTCCGAGCAGTACTTC
TRBJ2-2 | - | TRBV5-4 | - | CASSLAGPGELFF | TGTGCCAGCAGCTTGGCAGGGCCCGGGGAGCTGTTTTTT
TRBJ2-7 | - | TRBV4-1 | - | CASSQLHRDSEQYF | TGCGCCAGCAGCCAACTCCACAGGGATTCCGAGCAGTACTTC
TRBJ2-7 | TRBD1 | TRBV4-1 | - | CASSPGQGATYEQYF | TGCGCCAGCAGCCCGGGACAGGGGGCAACCTACGAGCAGTACTTC
TRBJ1-5 | - | TRBV7-8 | - | CASSLVLGRVQPQHF | TGTGCCAGCAGCTTAGTGTTAGGCAGGGTCCAGCCCCAGCATTTT
TRBJ2-3 | - | TRBV28 | - | CASSLSPTDTQYF | TGTGCCAGCAGTTTATCCCCAACAGATACGCAGTATTTT
TRBJ2-1 | - | TRBV28 | - | CASSFRQSARRVGEQFF | TGTGCCAGCAGTTTCCGTCAGTCGGCTAGAAGAGTGGGTGAGCAGTTCTTC
TRBJ2-7 | TRBD1 | TRBV5-1 | - | CASSLSFGTASYEQYF | TGCGCCAGCAGCTTGAGCTTCGGGACAGCCTCCTACGAGCAGTACTTC
TRBJ2-1 | - | TRBV7-7 | - | CASSTDGGYNEQFF | TGTGCCAGCAGTACTGATGGGGGCTACAATGAGCAGTTCTTC
TRBJ1-1 | - | TRBV4-2 | few | CASSPGGENTEAFF | TGTGCCAGCAGCCCGGGAGGAGAGAACACTGAAGCTTTCTTT
TRBJ2-6 | - | TRBV28 | - | CASSQHEPGANVLTF | TGTGCCAGCAGCCAACACGAACCTGGGGCCAACGTCCTGACTTTC
TRBJ2-1 | TRBD2 | TRBV27 | once | CASSFGAGELGNEQFF | TGTGCCAGCAGTTTTGGGGCGGGGGAGCTTGGCAATGAGCAGTTCTTC
TRBJ2-7 | TRBD2 | TRBV5-1 | - | CASRRGLAGDVTDEQYF | TGCGCCAGCAGGCGCGGACTAGCGGGAGACGTTACAGACGAGCAGTACTTC
TRBJ2-7 | TRBD2 | TRBV6-1 | - | CATRSGTHYEQYF | TGTGCCACCCGTAGCGGGACTCACTACGAGCAGTACTTC
TRBJ2-1 | TRBD2 | TRBV14 | - | CASSQVTSGSTSYNEQFF | TGTGCCAGCAGCCAAGTTACTAGCGGGAGTACGAGTTACAATGAGCAGTTCTTC
TRBJ2-2 | - | TRBV15 | - | CATSGSSGELFF | TGTGCCACCAGTGGGTCTTCCGGGGAGCTGTTTTTT
TRBJ2-7 | TRBD1 | TRBV28 | - | CASSPRTGLSEQYF | TGTGCCAGCAGCCCAAGGACAGGGTTGAGTGAGCAGTACTTC
TRBJ2-7 | - | TRBV28 | - | CASSFGRDEQYF | TGTGCCAGCAGTTTTGGTAGGGACGAGCAGTACTTC
TRBJ1-5 | TRBD1 | TRBV27 | - | CASSPGTGGGPQHF | TGTGCCAGCAGCCCCGGGACAGGGGGGGGACCCCAGCATTTT
TRBJ1-2 | - | TRBV28 | once | CASSFFGGKDGYTF | TGTGCCAGCAGTTTTTTCGGGGGGAAAGATGGCTACACCTTC
TRBJ1-2 | - | TRBV4-1 | - | CASSQADSINIYGYTF | TGCGCCAGCAGCCAAGCGGACAGTATTAATATCTATGGCTACACCTTC
TRBJ1-1 | - | TRBV4-3 | once | CASSQDFGAGTEAFF | TGCGCCAGCAGCCAAGATTTTGGGGCAGGCACTGAAGCTTTCTTT
TRBJ2-5 | TRBD1 | TRBV7-8 | - | CASSPRTGRETQYF | TGTGCCAGCAGCCCGAGGACAGGGAGGGAGACCCAGTACTTC
TRBJ2-4 | - | TRBV6-5 | - | CASSYSAGAAKNIQYF | TGTGCCAGCAGTTACTCGGCAGGGGCGGCCAAAAACATTCAGTACTTC
TRBJ1-1 | - | TRBV6-1 | - | CASSEVRDTEAFF | TGTGCCAGCAGTGAAGTGAGGGACACTGAAGCTTTCTTT
TRBJ2-3 | - | TRBV7-3 | - | CASSPNGDTQYF | TGTGCCAGCAGCCCGAACGGAGATACGCAGTATTTT
TRBJ1-6 | - | TRBV27 | once | CASSFGRTYNSPLHF | TGTGCCAGCAGTTTTGGACGGACGTATAATTCACCCCTCCACTTT
TRBJ2-7 | - | TRBV28 | once | CASSYNRVSYEQYF | TGTGCCAGCAGTTACAACAGGGTCTCCTACGAGCAGTACTTC
TRBJ2-7 | - | TRBV7-3 | - | CASSLWISYEQYF | TGTGCCAGCAGCTTGTGGATCTCCTACGAGCAGTACTTC
TRBJ1-2 | TRBD1 | TRBV9 | - | CASSVGQGANGYTF | TGTGCCAGCAGCGTAGGGCAGGGGGCCAATGGCTACACCTTC